The 20 T cell receptor beta chains presented below share a single source sample, sequenced in a study of tumor and adjacent non-tumor tissue in lung cancer (dated by TCRdb to between 2018 and 2020). Library preparation employed multiplex PCR. Sequencer: Illumina HiSeq 2500. TCRbeta libraries were constructed through three rounds of nested PCR with primers (Table S4) according to protocols modified from ARM-PCR. TCRdb cleaned the public reads at Q25 with fastp, built clones with MiXCR and kept in-frame beta chains. Rows with a matching CDR3 protein are joined into one entry that keeps the most common DNA and genes. The sample profile shows some 99,000 distinct CDR3 sequences; 60% to 80% of them were found once. The top ten constitute 15% to 20% of the sample. RNA was isolated from bulk unsorted tissue, and RNA quality was assessed with a NanoDrop ND-1000 and an Agilent 2100. The normal lung samples consisted of distant non-tumor tissue collected more than 3 cm from the tumor edge.

The material sequenced was distant non-tumor lung tissue. All receptors come from a man in his sixties with non-small cell lung cancer.

This clonotype was recorded only once. The V call is TRBV11-1, the J call TRBJ2-7; unclear D gene. Trimming removed 8 bases at V and 2 bases at J, with 13 bases between. Germline assignment: CDR1 SGHAT and CDR2 FQDESV (reference sequence). This CDR3 is 13 amino acids long. The CDR3 here is CASFPGGAYEQYF. The CDR3 region has the DNA TGTGCCAGCTTTCCCGGCGGCGCCTACGAGCAGTACTTC.

This clonotype was seen more than once but under ten times. CDR3 residues: CASSFTDSNQPQHF. In nucleotides, the CDR3 is TGTGCCAGCAGCTTCACAGATAGCAATCAGCCCCAGCATTTT. V gene TRBV7-9 combines with J gene TRBJ1-5; D is unclear. Germline CDR1 SEHNR, CDR2 FQNEAQ (reference sequence). The CDR3 has 14 amino acids. With 3 bases removed from V and 0 bases from J, the gap between germline ends came to 6 bases.

The chain is built from TRBV4-1 and TRBJ2-5, with D uncertain. This CDR3 is built from 16 residues. With 3 bases removed from V and 5 bases from J, the gap between germline ends came to 19 bases. The germline V gene has CDR1 MGHRA and CDR2 YSYEKL. For the CDR3, the DNA is TGCGCCAGCAGCCAGTCCCCTTCGTGGTGGCTGGAGACCCAGTACTTC. This gives the protein CASSQSPSWWLETQYF.

Comment on this clonotype: A clone one base away is much larger, so this may be a read error. The chain combines TRBV12-3 or TRBV12-4 with TRBJ1-2; a possible D gene is TRBD1 (5 bases). V dropped 1 base and J dropped 8 bases, with 17 bases sitting between them. The CDR3 spans 15 residues. As DNA, the CDR3 is TGTGCCAGCAGTTTAGTAGGACGGGGCCAAGGCGGCTACACCTTC. It specifies CASSLVGRGQGGYTF.

This rearrangement joins TRBV7-9 to TRBJ1-1, with 11 positions matching TRBD1. CDR1 SEHNR and CDR2 FQNEAQ come from the germline V gene (reference sequence). CDR3 size: 18 residues. The V gene end was trimmed by 1 base and the J gene end by 1 base; junction bases not matched to a gene: 8. The CDR3 DNA is TGTGCCAGCAGCTTAGTCCGGACAGGGGGCCGGGGGAACACTGAAGCTTTCTTT. It specifies CASSLVRTGGRGNTEAFF.

The chain recombines TRBV20-1 with TRBJ1-1; tentatively, D is TRBD1 (5 bases). Germline V gene lookup returns CDR1 DFQATT and CDR2 SNEGSKA (reference sequence). The CDR3 spans 11 residues. CDR3 residues: CMYRKNTEAFF. The CDR3 bases are TGCATGTACAGGAAGAACACTGAAGCTTTCTTT.

The chain is built from TRBV6-6 and TRBJ2-6, with TRBD1 identical over 9 bases. After removal of 7 bases from V and 0 bases from J, the junction contained 7 bases not matched to a gene. Germline lookup yields CDR1 MNHNY and CDR2 SVGAGI (reference sequence). This CDR3 contains 17 residues. This chain's CDR3 is CASTVTGGGSGANVLTF. The CDR3 DNA sequence: TGTGCCAGCACAGTGACAGGGGGTGGCTCTGGGGCCAACGTCCTGACTTTC.

This clonotype has more than one count but fewer than ten. Possible read error: a much larger clone is one base away. V usage is TRBV12-3 or TRBV12-4 and J usage is TRBJ2-7; D might be TRBD2 (5 bases). This CDR3 has 13 residues. V lost 7 bases, J lost 0 bases, and 10 bases lay in between. The CDR3 is CASKSSTSYEQYF. The CDR3, as DNA: TGTGCCAGCAAGTCTAGCACCTCCTACGAGCAGTACTTC.

V and J are TRBV21-1 and TRBJ2-1; no check of the table's D call, TRBD2, against the DNA was made. TRBV21-1 is noted as a pseudogene. The CDR3 spans 19 residues. CDR3 bases: TGTGCCAGCAGTGACGGACTAGCGGGAGTCGGCAGGGGCTACAATGAGCAGTTCTTC. It translates to CASSDGLAGVGRGYNEQFF.

On this clonotype itself: One base away lies a much larger clone, so this may be a sequencing read error. The chain joins TRBV12-3 or TRBV12-4 to TRBJ1-1; D unclear. The length of the CDR3 is 13 residues. CDR3 residues: CVSSFGQNTEAFF. The CDR3 DNA is TGTGTCAGCAGTTTTGGGCAGAACACTGAAGCTTTCTTT.

A word on this clonotype: One junction end disagrees with the germline gene, perhaps due to a read error. The chain recombines TRBV6-1 with TRBJ2-2; no clear D gene. Germline lookup yields CDR1 MNHNS and CDR2 SASEGT. The CDR3 sequence is 15 residues long. CDR3 DNA: TGTGCCAGCACAGGCGCACCATCGAACATCGGGGAGCTGTTTTTT. Its protein is CASTGAPSNIGELFF.

This clonotype was recorded at least ten times. The chain employs TRBV29-1 and TRBJ2-6, with D possibly called TRBD1 or TRBD2 (5 bases each). CDR1 is SQVTM, CDR2 ANQGSEA, per germline. The V gene lost 5 bases and the J gene lost 0 bases, with 8 bases spanning the gap. CDR3 size: 14 residues. CDR3 amino acids: CSVYGGSGANVLTF. The CDR3 DNA sequence: TGCAGCGTTTATGGGGGCTCTGGGGCCAACGTCCTGACTTTC.

This sequence joins TRBV28 and TRBJ1-5, with D tentatively TRBD1 (5 bases). The CDR3 spans 13 residues. Germline CDR1 is MDHEN and CDR2 is SYDVKM. Trimming removed 7 bases at V and 5 bases at J, with 12 bases between. CDR3 sequence: CASIWGSYQPQHF. The CDR3 DNA reads TGTGCCAGCATCTGGGGGAGCTATCAGCCCCAGCATTTT. Full variable domain (rest looked up from reference TRBV28 and TRBJ1-5): DVKVTQSSRYLVKRTGEKVFLECVQDMDHENMFWYRQDPGLGLRLIYFSYDVKMKEKGDIPEGYSVSREKKERFSLILESASTNQTSMYLCASIWGSYQPQHFGDGTRLSIL.

This rearrangement joins TRBV29-1 to TRBJ2-5; weak D call: TRBD2 (5 bases). Trimming removed 4 bases from V and 5 bases from J, with 29 bases in between. Germline V gives CDR1 SQVTM, CDR2 ANQGSEA. The CDR3 runs to 18 residues. As DNA, the CDR3 is TGCAGCGTTGGGTCCCGCGGGCAGGAATTGGACGCTCTGGAGACCCAGTACTTC. Residues: CSVGSRGQELDALETQYF.

This clonotype was seen a handful of times. A single base separates this from a much larger clone, so it may be a read error. The rearrangement joins TRBV10-3 to TRBJ1-5; D call uncertain. The CDR3 is 15 amino acids. Germline CDR1 reads ENHRY; CDR2 reads SYGVKD. The CDR3 region has the DNA TGTGCCATCAATGAGTCGGTGTATAGCAATCAGCCCCAGCATTTT. Translated, it gives CAINESVYSNQPQHF.

The genes are TRBV11-1 and TRBJ1-6; maybe TRBD1 (5 bases). The germline V gene encodes CDR1 SGHAT and CDR2 FQDESV (reference sequence). V lost 9 bases and J 10 bases, leaving 16 bases between the germline ends. There are 13 residues in the CDR3. The CDR3 nucleotides read TGTGCCAGTAGCCCGGACACGTCGTCACCCCTCCACTTT. It yields the protein CASSPDTSSPLHF.

Comment on this clonotype: This may be a read error: a much more frequent sequence differs by one nucleotide. The rearrangement links TRBV28 to TRBJ2-3; perhaps TRBD1 as D (6 bases). Germline V gives CDR1 MDHEN, CDR2 SYDVKM. The CDR3 has 15 residues. CDR3 DNA sequence: TGTGCCAGCAGTTTAGGGGGCGTCGGGACATATACGCTGTATTTT. This sequence encodes CASSLGGVGTYTLYF.

The table lists this clonotype with a few counts. This may arise from a read error, as a much more abundant clone is one base away. The chain is built from TRBV7-9 and TRBJ1-2, with 7 positions matching TRBD1. Germline assignment: CDR1 SEHNR and CDR2 FQNEAQ (reference sequence). The CDR3 is 14 residues long. CDR3 coding DNA: TGTGCCAGCAGCTCTAGACAGGGCGACTATGGCTACGCCTTC. It specifies CASSSRQGDYGYAF.

About this clonotype: The junction does not match germline at one end; this may be a read error. The chain recombines TRBV10-2 with TRBJ2-7; possibly TRBD1 for D (6 bases). CDR3 length: 17 amino acids. Germline V gives CDR1 WSHSY, CDR2 SAAADI. CDR3 DNA sequence: TGCGCCAGCAGCGAGTCGTTTGGACAGCCGATCATCTACAAGCAGTACTTC. Translating gives CASSESFGQPIIYKQYF.

In regard to this clonotype: The germline gene is not matched at one end of the junction; a read error may be the cause. This sequence joins TRBV12-3 or TRBV12-4 and TRBJ2-1, with 9 bases fitting TRBD1. The CDR3 is 17 residues long. CDR3 DNA: TGTGCCAACAGTTCCCCCGGACAGGGGAGGTTGTACAGTGAGCAGTTCTTC. Translation: CANSSPGQGRLYSEQFF.